The present T cell receptor beta chain was sequenced within a study of Ad26.COV2.S vaccination and SARS-CoV-2 variants (dated by TCRdb to the early 2020s). A note on the overall study: Donors in the vaccine arm were drawn from COV1001, a phase I-IIa trial of Ad26.COV2.S in healthy adults that was multicentre, randomized, double-blind and placebo-controlled. Ad26.COV2.S was given intramuscularly at 5x10^10 or 1x10^11 viral particles, as a single shot or as two shots 56 days apart. The specificity and breadth of SARS-CoV-2-reactive T cell receptors after Ad26.COV2.S vaccination were assessed by TCRbeta repertoire sequencing. The TCR-sequenced set comprised approximately 32 samples: around 20 Ad26.COV2.S vaccine recipients, 5 placebo recipients and 8 SARS-CoV-2 convalescent individuals. Participants in the trial were split at random into five groups of five each, receiving low-dose or high-dose Ad26.COV2.S once or twice, or else placebo on both occasions. Investigators did not know the trial group allocation while performing experiments and assessing outcomes. The paper's findings and limits, for the study overall: The authors noted that total T cell responses may have been underestimated by the TCR breadth and depth analyses. After vaccination, substantial breadth of spike-specific CD8+ and CD4+ T cell responses was reported. The study lacked the statistical power to compare responses across vaccine doses or regimens. Non-spike TCR breadth was comparable between vaccine and placebo recipients, consistent with the vaccine containing only spike. Compared with placebo recipients, Ad26.COV2.S recipients showed higher spike-specific TCR breadth (P = 0.0014).

Points on this clone: Its cognate antigen has yet to be identified. It has no much larger one-base neighbor in the sample; base qualities were not kept.

Reading from cysteine to phenylalanine, the CDR3 counts 14 amino acids. CDR3 DNA is the only sequence kept; it has 42 bases, read in frame from the first base. The germline V gene provides CDR1 MNHEY and CDR2 SVGAGI. Relative to germline, V is 6 bases shorter and J is 0 bases shorter, with 8 bases between their ends. The treatment or condition label for this specimen denotes: around 19 received Ad26.COV2.S at low or high dose, single or two shots; about 5 received placebo; per-sample allocation not given. Repertoires of vaccine and placebo recipients were sequenced from samples collected on day 63 after the first injection. Cohort 1b enrolled fewer than 30 adults aged 18-55 years at a single site in Boston, USA, between 29 July and 7 August 2020. As a vaccine, Ad26.COV2.S was a replication-incompetent adenovirus type 26 vector that expressed a prefusion-stabilized SARS-CoV-2 spike protein derived from the original Wuhan strain.

The immunoSEQ Assay was used to sequence TCRbeta CDR3 regions. After extraction, genomic DNA underwent amplification by bias-controlled multiplex PCR, followed by high-throughput sequencing. The published analysis was carried out like this. To quantify the absolute abundance of every unique TCRbeta CDR3 region, sequences were collapsed and filtered. Usable DNA was measured by amplifying reference genes present in all nucleated cells, and TCRbeta template counts were normalized to that usable DNA to estimate T cell fraction. Repertoire TCRs were annotated as SARS-CoV-2-specific by exact matching of V gene, CDR3 amino acid sequence and J gene to a known reactive TCR set. MIRA supplied the reference SARS-CoV-2 TCR set, which was filtered for enrichment in COVID-19-positive ImmuneCODE repertoires so that public or cross-reactive TCRs were removed. Using the MIRA antigens, annotated TCRs were further analysed by specific ORF or by position within an ORF. Breadth was defined as annotated unique rearrangements over total unique productive rearrangements; depth was the summed frequency of those rearrangements. Two-sided Wilcoxon rank-sum tests were used to compare TCR breadth between groups. TCRdb limited this immuneACCESS table to in-frame rearrangements with V and J called. A share of clones is missing; checked studies link under half to unresolved V genes, and the rest is unexplained. From that table come the V and J calls and clone size; the DNA was used to work out D and trimming. A total of about 280,000 clones appear in this sample, about 90% of them only once. The ten largest clones add up to roughly 3.5% of the sample.

The V gene is TRBV6-5 and the J gene is TRBJ1-4, with the D gene not clear enough to name. This TCR came from a person between 18 and 60 years old who received the Ad26.COV2.S COVID-19 vaccine or a placebo. The sample in question was peripheral blood, obtained in a trial of Ad26.COV2.S vaccine versus placebo. The DNA sequence reads TGTGCCAGCAGATCGGGAACAACTAATGAAAAACTGTTTTTT. It encodes CASRSGTTNEKLFF.